The 9 T cell receptor beta chains listed next were all sequenced from one sample in a study of blood T cell repertoires in COVID-19. TCRdb's table, derived via immunoSEQ multiplex PCR, lists solely in-frame clones and lacks some. The data show about 120,000 clones, 65% to 90% seen once. Sequencing was carried out using peripheral blood. All receptors come from an elderly woman with acute or convalescent COVID-19.

V gene TRBV5-1 combines with J gene TRBJ1-3; the D gene is possibly TRBD1 (6 bases). The germline CDR1 and CDR2 sequences are SGHRS and YFSETQ. V lost 4 bases, J lost 2 bases, and 10 bases lay in between. CDR3 length equals 14 residues. The CDR3 DNA reads as TGCGCCAGCAGCCCGACAGGCACTGGAAACACCATATATTTT. Translating gives CASSPTGTGNTIYF.

The V and J genes are TRBV5-8 and TRBJ1-2; TRBD1 is a possible D gene (6 bases). This CDR3 has 15 amino acids. CDR1 and CDR2 (germline): SGHTS, YDEGEE. V shed 4 bases and J shed 8 bases, with 21 bases lying between them. This CDR3 is CASSQLDRSGVGYTF. CDR3 bases: TGTGCCAGCAGCCAATTGGACAGAAGTGGCGTGGGCTACACCTTC.

The chain couples TRBV4-3 to TRBJ1-1; D is uncertain. V lost 0 bases and J lost 1, with 12 bases in between. From germline, CDR1 is LGHNA and CDR2 YSLEER. The CDR3 sequence is 16 residues long. The DNA for the CDR3 is TGCGCCAGCAGCCAAGATCCGTGGCGCGGGAACACTGAAGCTTTCTTT. It is translated as CASSQDPWRGNTEAFF.

CDR3 bases: TGTGCCACCAGTGACAGTAGCGGGGCGGGGGCTACGCAGTATTTT. Protein product: CATSDSSGAGATQYF. The J gene is TRBJ2-3, the V gene TRBV24-1, with 8 bases fitting TRBD2. V gave up 4 bases and J gave up 8 bases; unmatched junction bases: 10. CDR1 and CDR2 (germline): KGHDR, SFDVKD. The CDR3 is 15 residues long.

This rearrangement joins TRBV19 to TRBJ1-6; D unclear. The CDR3 length is 12 residues. V lost 10 bases and J lost 6, with 10 bases in between. CDR1 is LNHDA and CDR2 is SQIVND in the germline V gene (reference sequence). The CDR3 sequence is CATVSGNSPLHF. CDR3 coding DNA: TGTGCCACAGTAAGCGGTAATTCACCCCTCCACTTT.

The J gene is TRBJ1-3, the V gene TRBV27; D may be TRBD1 (5 bases). The V gene lost 3 bases and the J gene lost 0 bases, with 9 bases spanning the gap. The germline CDR1 and CDR2 sequences are MNHEY and SMNVEV (reference sequence). The CDR3 is made up of 15 amino acids. This CDR3 reads CASSFSGRSGNTIYF. CDR3 coding DNA: TGTGCCAGCAGTTTCTCAGGGCGCTCTGGAAACACCATATATTTT.

The chain uses TRBV19 and TRBJ1-5; maybe TRBD1 (5 bases). V was pared by 4 bases and J by 2 bases, with 15 bases between. The CDR3 contains 16 residues. CDR1 and CDR2 (germline): LNHDA, SQIVND (reference sequence). The CDR3 region has the DNA TGTGCCAGTAGTAGCCAGGGTGGTGGGGGCAATCAGCCCCAGCATTTT. It yields the protein CASSSQGGGGNQPQHF. The whole variable domain, filled in from reference TRBV19 and TRBJ1-5, reads DGGITQSPKYLFRKEGQNVTLSCEQNLNHDAMYWYRQDPGQGLRLIYYSQIVNDFQKGDIAEGYSVSREKKESFPLTVTSAQKNPTAFYLCASSSQGGGGNQPQHFGDGTRLSIL.

V usage is TRBV11-2 and J usage is TRBJ2-7; D is possibly TRBD2 (5 bases). Germline V lookup: CDR1 SGHAT, CDR2 FQNNGV. V lost 0 bases and J lost 2, with 11 bases in between. The CDR3 runs to 15 residues. The CDR3 sequence is CASSLDRRRTYEQYF. DNA of the CDR3: TGTGCCAGCAGCTTAGATCGCAGGAGGACCTACGAGCAGTACTTC.

The chain carries TRBV5-1 and TRBJ1-4; D unresolved. CDR1 is SGHRS, CDR2 YFSETQ, per germline. Between the trimmed V and J ends, which lost 1 base and 0 bases, there was a span of 7 bases. This CDR3 is 15 amino acids long. CDR3: CASSLMGATNEKLFF. The CDR3 coding sequence is TGCGCCAGCAGCTTGATGGGAGCAACTAATGAAAAACTGTTTTTT. The whole variable domain, filled in from reference TRBV5-1 and TRBJ1-4, reads KAGVTQTPRYLIKTRGQQVTLSCSPISGHRSVSWYQQTPGQGLQFLFEYFSETQRNKGNFPGRFSGRQFSNSRSEMNVSTLELGDSALYLCASSLMGATNEKLFFGSGTQLSVL.